One and the same sample provided the 2 T cell receptor beta chains below, sequenced in a study of blood T cell repertoires in COVID-19. Assay used: immunoSEQ multiplex PCR; TCRdb lists only in-frame clones, some missing. Of 150,000 or so clones in the sample, approximately 86% were seen once. What was sequenced was peripheral blood. The receptors stem from a man in his fifties or sixties who had recovered from COVID-19.

This sequence joins TRBV6-1 and TRBJ2-4, with a weak D call TRBD2 (6 bases). This CDR3 contains 15 residues. V gave up 3 bases and J gave up 5 bases, with 14 bases separating them. Germline V gene sequence: CDR1 MNHNS, CDR2 SASEGT. The CDR3 nucleotides are TGTGCCAGCAGTGACCCGGCGGGGTTAGAAAACATTCAGTACTTC. Amino acids: CASSDPAGLENIQYF.

The J gene is TRBJ1-6, the V gene TRBV28; no definite D call. V was pared by 2 bases and J by 3 bases, with 8 bases between. This CDR3 has 15 residues. Germline V gene data show CDR1 as MDHEN and CDR2 as SYDVKM. CDR3 sequence: CASSLNPDYNSPLHF. CDR3 bases: TGTGCCAGCAGTTTAAACCCAGACTATAATTCACCCCTCCACTTT.